This record looks at one T cell receptor beta chain sequence and its context. The antigen is unknown. The sample belongs to a study of OX40 agonist ivuxolimab in advanced cancers. Overall study: Treatment received earlier with anti-PD-1, anti-PD-L1 or anti-CTLA-4 agents was allowed, and under 50% had some.

The germline V gene encodes CDR1 MDHEN and CDR2 SYDVKM. The CDR3 sequence is 13 residues long. The V and J ends lost 6 bases and 2 bases respectively, with 10 bases between them. Study results and caveats: At 0.1-3.0 mg/kg, partial responders had clonal expansion among the lowest observed.

Sequenced by immunoSEQ multiplex PCR; TCRdb stores in-frame clones only, minus some. The data show around 50,000 clones, around 77% seen once. This receptor was identified in an adult with an advanced solid tumor such as melanoma, head and neck, liver or kidney cancer. The chain combines TRBV28 with TRBJ1-2; possibly TRBD1 for D (5 bases). Sequencing used CD4+ or CD8+ T cells sorted from blood, obtained in a trial of the OX40 agonist ivuxolimab. CDR3 residues: CASRGTVNYGYTF. As DNA, the CDR3 is TGTGCCAGCAGGGGGACGGTAAACTATGGCTACACCTTC.